The clone carrying this T cell receptor beta chain was detected many times. The data originate from a study of blood T cells in healthy people across ages. V lost 8 bases and J 4 bases, leaving 8 bases between the germline ends. Germline CDR1 and CDR2: MNHEY and SVGEGT. CDR3 length: 11 residues. The authors ran a second PCR of 7 to 11 cycles using a sample-barcoded 5' primer and a J-beta primer mix. MiXCR was run by TCRdb on the 5' RACE reads, yielding one entry per CDR3 protein. Here the sample spans 850,000 or so distinct CDR3 sequences, around 28% being singletons. Input material: blood. The receptor was derived from an elderly woman in good health. The chain links TRBV6-2 or TRBV6-3 to TRBJ2-5; no clear D. This CDR3 reads CASGDGETQYF. CDR3 coding DNA: TGTGCCAGCGGTGATGGAGAGACCCAGTACTTC.